The 26 T cell receptor beta chains reported below all come from one sample, sequenced in a study of blood T cell repertoires in COVID-19. TCRdb's table, derived via immunoSEQ multiplex PCR, lists solely in-frame clones and lacks some. The sample includes more than 250,000 clones, 75% to 90% of them seen just once. Sequencing was carried out using PBMCs or T cells enriched from blood (not recorded which). The receptors come from a young man who had recovered from COVID-19.

The J gene is TRBJ1-2, the V gene TRBV9, with D possibly being TRBD1 (5 bases). The CDR3 has 16 residues. V lost 0 bases, J lost 4 bases, and 16 bases lay in between. The germline gives CDR1 SGDLS, CDR2 YYNGEE. As DNA, the CDR3 is TGTGCCAGCAGCGTAGGGGTAGGGGCCCTGGGCTATGGCTACACCTTC. Its translation is CASSVGVGALGYGYTF.

The rearrangement uses TRBV7-8 and TRBJ1-2; D may be TRBD1 (6 bases). Germline CDR1 and CDR2: SGHVS and FQNEAQ. Trimming stripped 1 base from V and 3 bases from J, with 12 bases between. The CDR3 is 15 residues long. The chain's CDR3 is CASSLEYRADYGYTF. In DNA form, the CDR3 reads TGTGCCAGCAGCTTAGAGTACAGGGCGGACTATGGCTACACCTTC.

This sequence joins TRBV2 and TRBJ1-4; D unclear. V was clipped by 6 bases and J by 0 bases, with 11 bases between them. This CDR3 has 15 amino acids. Germline loops: CDR1 SNHLY, CDR2 FYNNEI. The CDR3 DNA is TGTGCCAGCAGGTCAAACACAGCAACTAATGAAAAACTGTTTTTT. It encodes CASRSNTATNEKLFF.

The table lists this clone with a count of one. The chain has TRBV11-2 and TRBJ1-2; D remains ambiguous. The CDR3 totals 14 residues. The V gene lost 0 bases and the J gene lost 4 bases, with 9 bases spanning the gap. Germline V gives CDR1 SGHAT, CDR2 FQNNGV. CDR3 DNA sequence: TGTGCCAGCAGCTTAGATGGTCTCGGCTATGGCTACACCTTC. Its protein product is CASSLDGLGYGYTF.

The chain uses TRBV3-1 (or the pseudogene TRBV3-2) and TRBJ2-5; 10 nucleotides agree with TRBD2. The germline gives CDR1 LGHDT, CDR2 YNNKEL (reference sequence). The CDR3 covers 15 residues. Germline trimming cut 6 bases from V and 5 bases from J; bases unmatched to any gene: 9. The CDR3 protein is CASRPSGGAFETQYF. As DNA, the CDR3 is TGTGCCAGCAGACCCAGCGGGGGGGCCTTCGAGACCCAGTACTTC.

The genes are TRBV18 and TRBJ2-3, with TRBD2 matching over 13 bases. Trimming at V came to 4 bases and at J to 1 base, leaving 5 bases not matched to a gene. Germline V gene lookup returns CDR1 KGHSH and CDR2 LQKENI. This CDR3 has 17 residues. CDR3 loop: CASSRSGTSGGTDTQYF. The CDR3 coding sequence is TGTGCCAGCTCACGGAGTGGGACTAGCGGGGGCACAGATACGCAGTATTTT.

The CDR3 here is CASTLTRTDEQFF. For the CDR3, the DNA is TGTGCCAGCACCCTAACTAGAACAGATGAGCAGTTCTTC. The chain couples TRBV2 to TRBJ2-1, with a possible D match to TRBD2 (5 bases). V lost 7 bases and J 8 bases, leaving 15 bases between the germline ends. The CDR3 has 13 residues. Germline-derived CDR1 and CDR2 are SNHLY and FYNNEI.

Worth noting for this clone: Compared with germline, one end of the junction differs, possibly owing to a read error. Additional DNA sequences in this sample encode the identical CDR3. The chain has TRBV12-5 and TRBJ1-1; D unresolved. Looked up from germline, CDR1 is LGHNT and CDR2 is FRNRAP. The CDR3 sequence is 13 residues long. In nucleotides, the CDR3 is TGTGCTAGTGGTTTGTCTTTTGACACTGAAGCTTTCTTC. This codes for CASGLSFDTEAFF.

V and J are TRBV7-8 and TRBJ1-2; 11 bases fit TRBD1. Losses at the gene ends were 5 bases for V and 3 bases for J; bases not matched to a gene: 14. CDR1 is SGHVS and CDR2 is FQNEAQ in the germline V gene. The CDR3 runs 18 residues. The CDR3 loop is CASSQIRTGGARHYGYTF. The DNA for the CDR3 is TGTGCCAGCAGCCAGATACGGACAGGGGGCGCTCGGCACTATGGCTACACCTTC. Together with reference TRBV7-8 and TRBJ1-2, the CDR3 gives the full variable domain: GAGVSQSPRYKVAKRGQDVALRCDPISGHVSLFWYQQALGQGPEFLTYFQNEAQLDKSGLPSDRFFAERPEGSVSTLKIQRTQQEDSAVYLCASSQIRTGGARHYGYTFGSGTRLTVV.

The chain links TRBV29-1 to TRBJ2-3; D unresolved. The V end lost 4 bases, the J end lost 0 bases, and 11 bases lay between the germline ends. The CDR3 extends over 14 amino acids. The V gene's germline CDR1 is SQVTM and CDR2 ANQGSEA. CDR3 DNA: TGCAGCGTTGCCGGGTTAACTAGCACAGATACGCAGTATTTT. Amino acid sequence: CSVAGLTSTDTQYF.

Concerning this clone: One end of the junction is discordant with germline, which a read error may explain. In DNA, the CDR3 is TGTGCCAGCAGCTCCTACGATGAGCAGTTCTTC. Translated, it gives CASSSYDEQFF. The chain joins TRBV7-2 to TRBJ2-1; unclear D gene. Germline V lookup: CDR1 SGHTA, CDR2 FQGNSA. The CDR3 covers 11 residues.

V is TRBV5-1 and J is TRBJ2-5, with unresolved D. The germline CDR1 and CDR2 sequences are SGHRS and YFSETQ. Trimming pared 1 base from V and 4 bases from J, leaving 8 bases between. This CDR3 region has 13 residues. CDR3 nucleotides: TGCGCCAGCAGCTTGTTCCCATTAGAGACCCAGTACTTC. Translating it yields CASSLFPLETQYF.

In this sample, this clone turned up once. The V gene is TRBV29-1, the J gene TRBJ1-2; TRBD1 aligns across 9 bases. V dropped 6 bases and J dropped 8; count of bases not matched to a gene: 19. The germline V gene has CDR1 SQVTM and CDR2 ANQGSEA. The CDR3 runs 16 residues. The CDR3 bases are TGCAGCGTGGACACCGGACAGGGGAACATATATGTGGGCTACACCTTC. It translates to CSVDTGQGNIYVGYTF. The variable domain in full, with the rest retrieved from reference TRBV29-1 and TRBJ1-2, is SAVISQKPSRDICQRGTSLTIQCQVDSQVTMMFWYRQQPGQSLTLIATANQGSEATYESGFVIDKFPISRPNLTFSTLTVSNMSPEDSSIYLCSVDTGQGNIYVGYTFGSGTRLTVV.

The rearrangement links TRBV13 to TRBJ1-2; 9 bases are shared with TRBD1. This CDR3 has 15 amino acids. In germline, CDR1 is PRHDT, CDR2 FYEKMQ (reference sequence). V lost 3 bases to trimming and J lost 6 bases; unmatched junction nucleotides: 8. The CDR3 sequence is CASSFGDREVDGYTF. The CDR3 nucleotides read TGTGCCAGCAGCTTTGGGGACAGGGAGGTGGATGGCTACACCTTC. Full variable domain (remainder filled in from reference TRBV13 and TRBJ1-2): AAGVIQSPRHLIKEKRETATLKCYPIPRHDTVYWYQQGPGQDPQFLISFYEKMQSDKGSIPDRFSAQQFSDYHSELNMSSLELGDSALYFCASSFGDREVDGYTFGSGTRLTVV.

The rearrangement uses TRBV21-1 and TRBJ2-2; TRBD1, the D gene given by the table, was not confirmed from the DNA. TRBV21-1 is classified as a pseudogene. This CDR3 comprises 17 residues. CDR3 residues: CASGGPRDRSEHRGAVF. In nucleotides, the CDR3 is TGTGCCAGCGGGGGGCCCCGGGACAGGAGTGAACACCGGGGAGCTGTTTTT.

This chain connects TRBV5-4 to TRBJ2-7, with 11 positions matching TRBD2. V shed 4 bases, J shed 1 base, and the junction held 4 bases outside the gene matches. This CDR3 contains 15 residues. The germline CDR1 and CDR2 sequences are SGHNT and YYREEE (reference sequence). CDR3 DNA: TGTGCCAGCAGCCCGGGACTAGCGGTTTCCTACGAGCAGTACTTC. It translates to CASSPGLAVSYEQYF.

V and J are TRBV2 and TRBJ1-4; 7 nucleotides match TRBD1. The CDR3 consists of 13 residues. The germline gives CDR1 SNHLY, CDR2 FYNNEI. The junction had 5 bases not matched to a gene; V was cut back by 7 bases and J by 6 bases. The CDR3 bases are TGTGCCAGCAAAGGACAGGAACATGAAAAACTGTTTTTT. Its protein product is CASKGQEHEKLFF.

The J gene is TRBJ1-5, the V gene TRBV5-6; D gene unclear. Germline V CDR1 and CDR2: SGHDT, YYEEEE. The CDR3 spans 14 residues. V gave up 3 bases and J gave up 4 bases, with 11 bases separating them. CDR3 bases: TGTGCCAGCAGCTCGAGAACCGAGAATCAGCCCCAGCATTTT. It yields the protein CASSSRTENQPQHF. The whole variable domain, remainder taken from reference TRBV5-6 and TRBJ1-5, is DAGVTQSPTHLIKTRGQQVTLRCSPKSGHDTVSWYQQALGQGPQFIFQYYEEEERQRGNFPDRFSGHQFPNYSSELNVNALLLGDSALYLCASSSRTENQPQHFGDGTRLSIL.

The chain couples TRBV18 to TRBJ1-1; unclear D gene. Germline CDR1 reads KGHSH; CDR2 reads LQKENI. This CDR3 has 14 residues. V dropped 3 bases and J dropped 0 bases, with 8 bases sitting between them. The CDR3 protein is CASSPALMNTEAFF. CDR3 nucleotide sequence: TGTGCCAGCTCACCGGCATTAATGAACACTGAAGCTTTCTTT. Together with reference TRBV18 and TRBJ1-1, the CDR3 gives the full variable domain: NAGVMQNPRHLVRRRGQEARLRCSPMKGHSHVYWYRQLPEEGLKFMVYLQKENIIDESGMPKERFSAEFPKEGPSILRIQQVVRGDSAAYFCASSPALMNTEAFFGQGTRLTVV.

The V call is TRBV7-3, the J call TRBJ1-2; perhaps TRBD1 as D (5 bases). In germline, CDR1 is SGHTA, CDR2 FQGTGA. This CDR3 comprises 14 residues. V lost 0 bases to trimming and J lost 8 bases, with 13 bases between them. The CDR3 bases are TGTGCCAGCAGCTTAACCCCAGGGATGGAGGGCTACACCTTC. This translates into CASSLTPGMEGYTF. Full variable domain (outside the CDR3, taken from reference TRBV7-3 and TRBJ1-2): GAGVSQTPSNKVTEKGKYVELRCDPISGHTALYWYRQSLGQGPEFLIYFQGTGAADDSGLPNDRFFAVRPEGSVSTLKIQRTERGDSAVYLCASSLTPGMEGYTFGSGTRLTVV.

The CDR3 region is CASRAASGGAPLHF. The CDR3 nucleotides read TGTGCCAGCCGCGCAGCAAGTGGGGGGGCACCCCTCCACTTT. The chain is built from TRBV7-6 and TRBJ1-6; D perhaps matches TRBD1 (5 bases). The ends were cut back, 8 bases at V and 11 bases at J, with 19 bases in the middle. The CDR3 length is 14 residues. Per the germline V gene, CDR1 is SGHVS and CDR2 is FNYEAQ.

The rearrangement links TRBV7-9 to TRBJ1-2; 11 bases are shared with TRBD1. V shed 5 bases, J shed 4 bases, and the junction held 3 bases outside the gene matches. There are 14 residues in the CDR3. CDR1 SEHNR and CDR2 FQNEAQ come from the germline V gene (reference sequence). CDR3 sequence reads: CASSPGTGGYGYTF. In DNA form, the CDR3 reads TGTGCCAGCAGCCCCGGGACAGGGGGCTATGGCTACACCTTC.

This chain joins TRBV5-1 and TRBJ2-7, with D unresolved. The V gene's germline CDR1 is SGHRS and CDR2 YFSETQ. The CDR3 extends over 16 amino acids. Trimming removed 0 bases from V and 0 bases from J, with 13 bases in between. The CDR3 protein is CASSLETPYHSYEQYF. As DNA, the CDR3 is TGCGCCAGCAGCTTGGAGACACCCTACCACTCCTACGAGCAGTACTTC.

The rearrangement uses TRBV27 and TRBJ1-1, with a possible D match to TRBD1 (5 bases). This CDR3 is built from 12 residues. In germline, CDR1 is MNHEY, CDR2 SMNVEV (reference sequence). Trimming took off 5 bases at V and 8 bases at J, with 12 bases between the two ends. The CDR3 sequence is CASSGGDYEAFF. In DNA, the CDR3 is TGTGCCAGCAGTGGGGGGGACTACGAAGCTTTCTTT.

The gene calls are TRBV2 and TRBJ1-1, with D possibly TRBD1 on 5 matching bases. In germline, CDR1 is SNHLY, CDR2 FYNNEI. The CDR3 has 13 residues. Trimming removed 6 bases from V and 2 bases from J, with 10 bases in between. The CDR3 coding sequence is TGTGCCAGCAGAAGACAGTACAACACTGAAGCTTTCTTT. Amino acid sequence: CASRRQYNTEAFF.

V is TRBV9 and J is TRBJ2-5; 8 nucleotides agree with TRBD2. Per germline, CDR1 SGDLS and CDR2 YYNGEE. The CDR3 sequence is 15 residues long. V lost 0 bases and J lost 4; bases outside the gene matches: 5. Written as DNA, the CDR3 is TGTGCCAGCAGCGTAGCTGGACTAGCTGTAGAGACCCAGTACTTC. Its protein is CASSVAGLAVETQYF.